This TCR beta chain comes out of a study of blood T cell repertoires in COVID-19. Study overall: The United States, Italy and Spain supplied acute and convalescent COVID-19 samples.

Assay used: immunoSEQ multiplex PCR; TCRdb lists only in-frame clones, some missing. The table has around 63,000 clones, 86% seen once. V was clipped by 0 bases and J by 0 bases, with 6 bases between them. This CDR3 has 15 amino acids. Germline assignment: CDR1 ENHRY and CDR2 SYGVKD. The V call is TRBV10-3, the J call TRBJ1-5; D gene unclear. The sequenced sample consisted of peripheral blood. The sequence came from a woman over 75 with acute or convalescent COVID-19. The CDR3 sequence is CAISESQDSNQPQHF. The CDR3 DNA reads as TGTGCCATCAGTGAGTCTCAGGATAGCAATCAGCCCCAGCATTTT.